The sequence of this T cell receptor (beta chain) was determined in a study of technical replicates of blood from a few donors (dated 2017 in TCRdb). The library came from the immunoSEQ multiplex PCR assay. TCRdb obtained this table from immuneACCESS and retained in-frame rearrangements with V and J assigned. These tables miss some clones; where compared with another copy, unresolved V genes account for less than half of the shortfall, and the remainder is unexplained. For this sample the table gives about 75,000 clones, of which about 97% were detected only once. The ten largest account for 0.18% of the sample. With regard to this clone: Its cognate antigen has yet to be identified. No base-level quality is on record; no much larger clone is a single base apart.

V trim: 0 bases; J trim: 4 bases; unmatched bases: 7. The CDR3 starts with the cysteine, ends with the phenylalanine, and has 17 residues. Only the CDR3 DNA is retained, 51 bases long and in frame from the first base. CDR1 and CDR2 are read off the germline V gene (reference sequence) as SGHNT and YYREEE. The receptor was isolated from a human donor in good health. The sample comprised T cells isolated from PBMCs. The rearrangement joined TRBV5-4 to TRBJ2-2; TRBD2 fits 9 bases in the junction. The CDR3 reads as follows: CASSLGVGTSRTGELFF. The base sequence is TGTGCCAGCAGCTTGGGGGTCGGGACTAGCCGCACCGGGGAGCTGTTTTTT.